Listed below are T cell receptor beta chains from one sample, sequenced in a study of OX40 agonist ivuxolimab in advanced cancers. The repertoire was sequenced with immunoSEQ multiplex PCR; TCRdb's copy has only in-frame clones and lacks some. Among approximately 35,000 clones, less than 80% were seen once, and the ten largest hold 11%. Sequenced here: CD4+ or CD8+ T cells sorted from blood, sampled in a trial of the OX40 agonist ivuxolimab. These TCRs come from an adult with an advanced solid tumor such as melanoma, head and neck, liver or kidney cancer. The CDR3 runs from the conserved cysteine through the conserved F or W. A D gene is named only where the DNA matches it firmly. The size of a clone is reported for some rows only, either as once, few or many, or as a class for expanded clones.

j_call clone_size v_call d_call cdr3_nt cdr3_aa
TRBJ1-2 - TRBV25-1 - TGTGCCAGCGGGGAAAGGGGAGCTAACTATGGCTACACCTTC CASGERGANYGYTF
TRBJ2-5 - TRBV19 - TGTGCCAGTAGTGCCTACACTTTTGAAGAGACCCAGTACTTC CASSAYTFEETQYF
TRBJ1-4 - TRBV4-1 - TGCGCCAGCAGCCAAGATCTACCCAGGGTGACTGAAAAACTGTTTTTT CASSQDLPRVTEKLFF
TRBJ1-1 - TRBV7-2 TRBD1 TGTGCCAGCAGCCGACAGGGGCGACAAGCTTTCTTT CASSRQGRQAFF
TRBJ1-1 - TRBV9 TRBD1 TGTGCCAGCAGCTTTACTGTCGGACAGGGATGGTTAGCTTTCTTT CASSFTVGQGWLAFF
TRBJ2-7 - TRBV5-4 TRBD2 TGTGCCAGCAGCTTGAGTAGCGGGGGCCTCTACGAGCAGTACTTC CASSLSSGGLYEQYF
TRBJ2-7 - TRBV5-1 - TGCGCCAGCAGCTTGGCGGCCGGAGGGGCCAACTCCTACGAGCAGTACTTC CASSLAAGGANSYEQYF
TRBJ2-1 - TRBV25-1 TRBD1 TGTGCCAGCAGTGAGGGGGGACAGGGGGCGGCCCACAATGAGCAGTTCTTC CASSEGGQGAAHNEQFF
TRBJ2-1 few TRBV19 TRBD1 TGTGCCACCTACCCCCGTACTCAGGGGGCTTTGGGTGAGCAGTTCTTC CATYPRTQGALGEQFF
TRBJ2-2 - TRBV7-9 - TGTGCCAGCAGCTCTCCGTCGGACAGCACCGGGGAGCTGTTTTTT CASSSPSDSTGELFF
TRBJ2-2 - TRBV19 - TGTGCCAGTAACGTCCCTGGCGCAGCCATAACCGGGGAGCTGTTTTTT CASNVPGAAITGELFF
TRBJ2-2 once TRBV19 TRBD1 TGTGCCAGTAGTATAGCCACGCGGACAGGGGGCGGGGAGCTGTTTTTT CASSIATRTGGGELFF
TRBJ2-7 - TRBV5-1 TRBD1 TGCGCCAGCAGCCCCTCGGGACAGGACTTCGACTTC CASSPSGQDFDF
TRBJ2-7 once TRBV5-5 - TGTGCCAGCAGCCTACTGACAGACGGCTCCTACGAGCAGTACTTC CASSLLTDGSYEQYF
TRBJ2-7 - TRBV27 - TGTGCCAGCGCTACCCGGACCCTCTACGAGCAGTACTTC CASATRTLYEQYF
TRBJ1-1 - TRBV6-5 TRBD1 TGTGCCAGCACCGACTGGACAGGTTACACTGAAGCTTTCTTT CASTDWTGYTEAFF
TRBJ1-2 - TRBV29-1 - TGCAGCGTTGAGGCAGGAGCAGGCAACTATGGCTACACCTTC CSVEAGAGNYGYTF
TRBJ2-1 once TRBV27 - TGTGCCAGCAGTTTCCTATCAGGGGATGAGCAGTTCTTC CASSFLSGDEQFF
TRBJ1-6 - TRBV7-9 - TGTGCCAGCAGCTTAGCCCGGGGGCTGGGATCCTATAATTCACCCCTCCACTTT CASSLARGLGSYNSPLHF
TRBJ1-1 - TRBV23-1 - TGCGCCAGCAGTCAACAACTTACAGGGAAAATGAACACTGAAGCTTTCTTT CASSQQLTGKMNTEAFF
TRBJ2-3 few TRBV4-2 - TGTGCCAGCAGCCAAGTGGGAGCGGCTAGCACAGATACGCAGTATTTT CASSQVGAASTDTQYF
TRBJ2-2 - TRBV19 - TGTGCCAGTCAGGTACTTCAAGCCGGGGAGCTGTTTTTT CASQVLQAGELFF
TRBJ2-5 - TRBV28 TRBD2 TGTGCCAGCAGTTCCTTCCTACTAGCGGGACTCCAAGAGACCCAGTACTTC CASSSFLLAGLQETQYF
TRBJ1-2 - TRBV6-5 - TGTGCCAGCAGTTGGGACCGGGCCGTCCTCTATGGCTACACCTTC CASSWDRAVLYGYTF
TRBJ1-6 - TRBV28 TRBD1 TGTGCCAGCAGTACACGGACAGGAAGCTCCTATAATTCACCCCTCCACTTT CASSTRTGSSYNSPLHF
TRBJ2-2 - TRBV9 TRBD1 TGTGCCAGCAGGGGATCAACAGGGGTGACCGGGGAGCTGTTTTTT CASRGSTGVTGELFF
TRBJ2-1 - TRBV4-1 TRBD1 TGCGCCAGCAGCTCCCGGGACAGGGGCTACAACGAGCAGTTCTTC CASSSRDRGYNEQFF
TRBJ2-2 - TRBV5-1 - TGCGCCAGCAGCCTCATTGGGGGGCACACCGGGGAGCTGTTTTTT CASSLIGGHTGELFF
TRBJ1-5 - TRBV6-1 - TGTGCCAGCAGTGAACGGGGCAGGACTCCTAATCAGCCCCAGCATTTT CASSERGRTPNQPQHF
TRBJ1-1 - TRBV29-1 TRBD1 TGCAGCGCAGCGACACAGGGGAGAACTGAAGCTTTCTTT CSAATQGRTEAFF
TRBJ2-6 few TRBV7-9 TRBD1 TGTGCCAGCAGCTCGGACAGGGGAATCGTGTCTGGGGCCAACGTCCTGACTTTC CASSSDRGIVSGANVLTF
TRBJ2-5 few TRBV5-1 TRBD2 TGCGCCAGCAGCACAGGACTAGCGGGGGTAGAGACCCAGTACTTC CASSTGLAGVETQYF
TRBJ2-3 - TRBV7-9 - TGTGCCAGCAGCCGACCACCAGGGGAACCCACAGATACGCAGTATTTT CASSRPPGEPTDTQYF
TRBJ1-6 - TRBV5-4 TRBD1 TGTGCCAGCAGCCGACCGGGACAGGGGAATTCACCCCTCCACTTT CASSRPGQGNSPLHF
TRBJ1-1 once TRBV2 - TGTGCCAGCAGTGAAGTGGAGTTGACTGAAGCTTTCTTT CASSEVELTEAFF
TRBJ1-5 - TRBV11-2 - TGTGCCAGCAGCGTGAGTGCGTATCAGCCCCAGCATTTT CASSVSAYQPQHF